Following are 15 T cell receptor beta chains from one sample sequenced in a study of blood T cell repertoires in COVID-19. Using immunoSEQ multiplex PCR, the repertoire was profiled, and TCRdb retains in-frame clones only, with some absent. The data show just over 300,000 clones, 85% to 90% seen once. Specimen: PBMCs or T cells enriched from blood (not recorded which). The receptor source for this set is a man younger than 45 who had recovered from COVID-19.

The rearrangement uses TRBV2 and TRBJ2-7, with 7 positions matching TRBD2. Per the germline V gene, CDR1 is SNHLY and CDR2 is FYNNEI. Trimming at V came to 10 bases and at J to 0 bases, leaving 15 bases not matched to a gene. The CDR3 runs 16 residues. The CDR3 bases are TGTGCCACCAGGCCGCCGGGGGGAGGAGGCTCCTACGAGCAGTACTTC. It yields the protein CATRPPGGGGSYEQYF.

J is TRBJ2-3 and V is TRBV5-1; D is perhaps TRBD1 (5 bases). V lost 1 base and J 4 bases, leaving 7 bases between the germline ends. The germline V gene encodes CDR1 SGHRS and CDR2 YFSETQ. The CDR3 runs 13 residues. CDR3 DNA: TGCGCCAGCAGCTTGTGGGGCCCAGATACGCAGTATTTT. The encoded protein is CASSLWGPDTQYF.

This clone was seen just once. The V gene is TRBV7-8, the J gene TRBJ2-1; 10 bases fit TRBD2. CDR1 SGHVS and CDR2 FQNEAQ come from the germline V gene. V dropped 2 bases and J dropped 6; count of bases not matched to a gene: 7. The CDR3 has 16 amino acids. CDR3 coding DNA: TGTGCCAGCAGCTTAATCCGGACTAGCGGCACCAATGAGCAGTTCTTC. Its translation is CASSLIRTSGTNEQFF.

The chain uses TRBV5-1 and TRBJ1-2, with D perhaps TRBD1 (6 bases). Germline CDR1 is SGHRS and CDR2 is YFSETQ. V lost 7 bases to trimming and J lost 7 bases, with 17 bases between them. The CDR3 runs to 13 residues. The CDR3 protein is CASGLQGTGGYTF. The CDR3, as DNA: TGCGCCAGCGGCCTACAGGGAACTGGTGGCTACACCTTC. Looking up the rest from reference TRBV5-1 and TRBJ1-2 gives the full variable domain: KAGVTQTPRYLIKTRGQQVTLSCSPISGHRSVSWYQQTPGQGLQFLFEYFSETQRNKGNFPGRFSGRQFSNSRSEMNVSTLELGDSALYLCASGLQGTGGYTFGSGTRLTVV.

The chain links TRBV25-1 to TRBJ2-5; 9 nucleotides agree with TRBD2. This CDR3 comprises 18 residues. Per germline, CDR1 MGHDK and CDR2 SYGVNS. Germline trimming cut 5 bases from V and 1 base from J; bases unmatched to any gene: 14. CDR3 in amino acids: CASSPPAASGTRQETQYF. In nucleotides, the CDR3 is TGTGCCAGCAGTCCACCAGCGGCTAGCGGGACCCGCCAAGAGACCCAGTACTTC.

V gene TRBV10-2 combines with J gene TRBJ1-1; D might be TRBD1 (5 bases). Germline V gene lookup returns CDR1 WSHSY and CDR2 SAAADI. V shed 6 bases and J shed 1 base, with 9 bases lying between them. CDR3 size: 13 residues. CDR3 residues: CASSKQANTEAFF. CDR3 nucleotides: TGCGCCAGCAGCAAACAGGCGAACACTGAAGCTTTCTTT.

This clone has only a few counts. V is TRBV4-1 and J is TRBJ1-3; possible D gene TRBD1, 6 bases. Germline CDR1 and CDR2: MGHRA and YSYEKL. V lost 1 base and J lost 4, with 17 bases in between. The CDR3 loop spans 17 amino acids. CDR3 sequence reads: CASSQGSGGALGNTIYF. In DNA form, the CDR3 reads TGCGCCAGCAGCCAAGGTTCCGGGGGGGCGCTCGGAAACACCATATATTTT.

The chain employs TRBV19 and TRBJ1-5; D might be TRBD1 (5 bases). Per germline, CDR1 LNHDA and CDR2 SQIVND (reference sequence). This CDR3 spans 14 amino acids. Trimming took 8 bases from V and 0 from J, leaving 11 bases between them. The CDR3 protein is CASVGGNSNQPQHF. CDR3 bases: TGTGCCAGTGTGGGGGGGAATAGCAATCAGCCCCAGCATTTT.

This clone has more than one count but fewer than ten. The chain employs TRBV25-1 and TRBJ1-1, with 7 nucleotides matching TRBD1. The junction had 6 bases not matched to a gene; V was cut back by 4 bases and J by 10 bases. This CDR3 is 12 amino acids long. CDR1 MGHDK and CDR2 SYGVNS come from the germline V gene. CDR3 sequence (DNA): TGTGCCAGCAGTGCCTACAGGGGTCGAGCTTTCTTT. It is translated as CASSAYRGRAFF. Full variable domain (missing parts from reference TRBV25-1 and TRBJ1-1): EADIYQTPRYLVIGTGKKITLECSQTMGHDKMYWYQQDPGMELHLIHYSYGVNSTEKGDLSSESTVSRIRTEHFPLTLESARPSHTSQYLCASSAYRGRAFFGQGTRLTVV.

Only a few counts were recorded for this clone. The chain carries TRBV29-1 and TRBJ1-2; no firm D call. The CDR3 consists of 13 residues. Germline assignment: CDR1 SQVTM and CDR2 ANQGSEA. V lost 1 base, J lost 4 bases, and 10 bases lay in between. The CDR3 is CSVEAVTPYGYTF. As DNA, the CDR3 is TGCAGCGTTGAAGCTGTCACACCCTATGGCTACACCTTC.

The rearrangement uses TRBV20-1 and TRBJ2-1; TRBD2 aligns across 12 bases. There are 16 residues in the CDR3. The V gene end was trimmed by 3 bases and the J gene end by 4 bases; junction bases not matched to a gene: 7. In germline, CDR1 is DFQATT, CDR2 SNEGSKA (reference sequence). This CDR3 is CSASRGLAGGYNEQFF. The CDR3 nucleotides are TGCAGTGCTAGTAGGGGGCTAGCGGGAGGGTACAATGAGCAGTTCTTC.

This chain links TRBV7-5 with TRBJ2-3; no check of the table's D call, TRBD2, against the DNA was made. TRBV7-5 is a known pseudogene. The CDR3 is 16 amino acids. This chain's CDR3 is CVRSYRTSGKTDTQYF. The CDR3 DNA follows: TGTGTCAGAAGCTATAGGACTAGCGGGAAAACAGATACGCAGTATTTT.

This chain uses TRBV28 with TRBJ2-7, with TRBD1 matching over 7 bases. Germline V gives CDR1 MDHEN, CDR2 SYDVKM. J gave up 0 bases and V 5 bases, and 10 bases lay outside the gene matches. The CDR3 loop spans 16 amino acids. CDR3 nucleotide sequence: TGTGCCAGCAGTCCAATTTACAGGGGTCCCTCCTACGAGCAGTACTTC. This codes for CASSPIYRGPSYEQYF.

The rearrangement links TRBV3-1 (or the pseudogene TRBV3-2) to TRBJ2-5, with TRBD2 identical over 9 bases. V was pared by 0 bases and J by 5 bases, with 10 bases of the junction left unmatched. The CDR3 has 17 residues. The germline gives CDR1 LGHDT, CDR2 YNNKEL (reference sequence). The CDR3 DNA is TGTGCCAGCAGCCAAGATCTTGCGGGGGGGCTCCGGGAGACCCAGTACTTC. Its protein product is CASSQDLAGGLRETQYF.

The chain joins TRBV28 to TRBJ2-7, with 8 positions matching TRBD1. With V trimmed by 5 bases and J by 3 bases, 12 bases remained unmatched. Germline lookup yields CDR1 MDHEN and CDR2 SYDVKM. The CDR3 length is 16 residues. The CDR3 sequence is CASSGPTGGKVYEQYF. The CDR3 DNA sequence: TGTGCCAGCAGTGGCCCAACAGGGGGAAAAGTCTACGAGCAGTACTTC.